This T cell receptor beta chain was sequenced for a study of T cell responses to AZD1222 COVID-19 vaccine. Findings of the study overall: Clonal diversity was possibly underestimated; the donors were predominantly white British and more often female. Repertoire sampling was restricted to post-peak T cell response timepoints.

As regards this clone: What it binds is unknown.

Clones were sequenced by immunoSEQ multiplex PCR, and TCRdb holds only the in-frame ones, with some missing. Of some 150,000 clones in the sample, 92% were seen once. Between the trimmed V and J ends, which lost 0 bases and 2 bases, there was a span of 10 bases. CDR3 length: 15 amino acids. CDR1 ENHRY and CDR2 SYGVKD come from the germline V gene. Sequenced here: peripheral blood, sampled on day 0 of MenACWY control vaccination. This clonotype originated in an adult in good health. The gene calls are TRBV10-3 and TRBJ1-1, with D uncertain. The CDR3 DNA reads as TGTGCCATCAGTGAGTCTGGAGGAGAAAACACTGAAGCTTTCTTT. Its translation: CAISESGGENTEAFF.